The source of this TCR beta chain is a study of cytotoxic CD8 clonotypes in ibrutinib-treated CLL. This clone was seen more than once but under ten times. Its target is not known. This table comes from immunoSEQ multiplex PCR, and its TCRdb copy is limited to in-frame clones, with some not included. The sample lists 35,000 to 55,000 clones; less than 70% were seen once. There are 13 residues in the CDR3. Germline-derived CDR1 and CDR2 are GTSNPN and SVGIG (reference sequence). Study-wide results and caveats: At the start, clonality exceeded age-matched healthy donors and followed circulating CD8+ T-cell counts. Private clonotypes, not public ones, expanded at ibrutinib response.

Sequenced material: PBMCs, taken after 12 months of ibrutinib treatment. The sequence was collected from a human donor with chronic lymphocytic leukemia. This chain uses TRBV30 with TRBJ2-2; 10 bases are shared with TRBD1. This CDR3 is CARDRGLSGELFF. In DNA form, the CDR3 reads TGTGCAAGGGACAGGGGCCTTTCCGGGGAGCTGTTTTTT.